The next 14 T cell receptor beta chains were all read from a single sample in a study of T-cell reconstitution after alpha-beta-depleted transplantation in children. Unique molecular identifiers featured in how the TCRbeta library was prepared. Using its own MiXCR run on the PCR reads, TCRdb lists one record per CDR3 protein. The sample records around 500,000 distinct CDR3 sequences, 20% to 25% being singletons. Material: PBMCs, mostly from graft donor cells, obtained 360 days after TCRalphabeta/CD19-depleted stem cell transplant. Source of these receptors: a boy under three years old who had a stem cell transplant for acute myeloid leukemia, so the T cells may come from the graft donor.

The chain employs TRBV7-2 and TRBJ2-7; 9 positions match TRBD1. Trimming removed 5 bases from V and 3 bases from J; junction bases left unmatched: 11. Germline V gene data show CDR1 as SGHTA and CDR2 as FQGNSA. This CDR3 is 16 amino acids long. The CDR3 region has the DNA TGTGCCAGCAGCCTGGGCTGGGACAGGGCGTTCTACGAGCAGTACTTC. Translating it yields CASSLGWDRAFYEQYF.

The rearrangement uses TRBV14 and TRBJ2-1, with TRBD2 matching 13 bases. Looked up from germline, CDR1 is SGHDN and CDR2 is FVKESK. Unmatched junction bases numbered 9, after V lost 1 base and J lost 9 bases. The CDR3 contains 17 residues. In nucleotides, the CDR3 is TGTGCCAGCAGCCAAGGTGTGATGGGACTAGCGGGGATTGAGCAGTTCTTC. It is translated as CASSQGVMGLAGIEQFF.

V and J are TRBV9 and TRBJ2-3; D is unresolved. Trimming removed 0 bases from V and 0 bases from J, with 8 bases in between. CDR1 SGDLS and CDR2 YYNGEE come from the germline V gene. The CDR3 is made up of 15 amino acids. The CDR3 here is CASSVDGSSTDTQYF. The DNA of the CDR3 is TGTGCCAGCAGCGTAGATGGTTCTAGCACAGATACGCAGTATTTT.

The table lists this clonotype with many counts. V and J are TRBV29-1 and TRBJ2-5; a possible D gene is TRBD2 (6 bases). The CDR3 loop spans 13 amino acids. V gave up 7 bases and J gave up 5 bases, with 17 bases separating them. CDR1 SQVTM and CDR2 ANQGSEA come from the germline V gene. The DNA of the CDR3 is TGCAGCGCCGTCCGGGGGAGTCGGGAGACCCAGTACTTC. It codes for CSAVRGSRETQYF.

This clonotype was seen repeatedly, ten times or more. The genes are TRBV28 and TRBJ1-3, with unresolved D. This CDR3 has 14 amino acids. CDR1 is MDHEN, CDR2 SYDVKM, per germline. V was trimmed by 7 bases and J by 0 bases, leaving 10 bases between them. CDR3 in DNA: TGTGCCAGCACCCCCCCGGCCTCTGGAAACACCATATATTTT. Translated: CASTPPASGNTIYF.

The rearrangement links TRBV12-3 or TRBV12-4 to TRBJ2-3, with D possibly being TRBD2 (6 bases). CDR3 length: 15 residues. Trimming left V 5 bases short and J 0 bases short, with 12 bases between. CDR3 sequence (DNA): TGTGCCAGCAGTCCGACTAGTCCTAGCACAGATACGCAGTATTTT. Translating gives CASSPTSPSTDTQYF.

This clonotype was seen many times. V gene TRBV11-2 combines with J gene TRBJ2-3, with D perhaps matching TRBD2 (5 bases). The CDR3 is 15 residues long. V was trimmed by 5 bases and J by 3 bases, leaving 15 bases between them. The germline V gene has CDR1 SGHAT and CDR2 FQNNGV. CDR3 residues: CASSPGTLGTDTQYF. The CDR3 coding sequence is TGTGCCAGCAGCCCTGGAACACTAGGTACAGATACGCAGTATTTT.

This clonotype appeared a single time. The V and J genes are TRBV20-1 and TRBJ2-1; TRBD1 might be the D (6 bases). The V gene lost 6 bases and the J gene lost 0 bases, with 9 bases spanning the gap. From germline, CDR1 is DFQATT and CDR2 SNEGSKA (reference sequence). The CDR3 contains 13 residues. The chain's CDR3 is CSAGQLSYNEQFF. In nucleotides, the CDR3 is TGCAGTGCAGGACAGCTCTCCTACAATGAGCAGTTCTTC.

This clonotype has a handful of counts. The chain uses TRBV6-5 and TRBJ2-1; D ambiguous. Trimming stripped 0 bases from V and 6 bases from J, with 9 bases between. CDR1 is MNHEY, CDR2 SVGAGI, per germline. This CDR3 is built from 14 residues. The CDR3 nucleotides read TGTGCCAGCAGTTACTCGTTCACTATCAATGAGCAGTTCTTC. Protein sequence: CASSYSFTINEQFF.

V gene TRBV6-5 combines with J gene TRBJ2-7; no clear D gene. The V and J ends lost 2 bases and 7 bases respectively, with 18 bases between them. CDR1 and CDR2 from the germline V gene are MNHEY and SVGAGI. The CDR3 runs 15 residues. This chain's CDR3 is CASSYNTVLLREQYF. The CDR3 coding sequence is TGTGCCAGCAGTTACAATACAGTTCTTTTACGGGAGCAGTACTTC.

The V gene is TRBV9, the J gene TRBJ1-5; D ambiguous. This CDR3 has 15 amino acids. The V end lost 2 bases, the J end lost 1 base, and 10 bases lay between the germline ends. Germline CDR1 reads SGDLS; CDR2 reads YYNGEE. The CDR3 sequence: CASSVGGLSNQPQHF. DNA for the CDR3: TGTGCCAGCAGCGTTGGAGGGTTAAGCAATCAGCCCCAGCATTTT.

This clonotype has a count of ten or more. This rearrangement joins TRBV29-1 to TRBJ1-5; 7 bases fit TRBD1. The CDR3 has 15 amino acids. The V and J ends lost 5 bases and 6 bases, in that order; junction bases with no gene match: 13. Germline V gene lookup returns CDR1 SQVTM and CDR2 ANQGSEA. This CDR3 is CSVTGGRGEGQPQHF. The CDR3, as DNA: TGCAGCGTTACTGGGGGCAGGGGGGAAGGTCAGCCCCAGCATTTT.

This clonotype was seen more than once but under ten times. The chain is built from TRBV6-4 and TRBJ2-3; D uncertain. Trimming left V 2 bases short and J 0 bases short, with 6 bases between. The CDR3 runs to 14 residues. In germline, CDR1 is MRHNA, CDR2 SNTAGT. The CDR3 sequence is CASSDQLSTDTQYF. CDR3 sequence (DNA): TGTGCCAGCAGTGACCAACTTAGCACAGATACGCAGTATTTT.

The J gene is TRBJ2-1, the V gene TRBV28; 14 bases map to TRBD2. CDR1 is MDHEN and CDR2 is SYDVKM in the germline V gene. V lost 5 bases to trimming and J lost 7 bases; unmatched junction nucleotides: 7. CDR3 length: 16 amino acids. This chain's CDR3 is CASSGIGLAGGNEQFF. The DNA of the CDR3 is TGTGCCAGCAGTGGGATCGGACTAGCGGGGGGAAATGAGCAGTTCTTC.